This passage covers 12 T cell receptor beta chains from one sample sequenced in a study of cytomegalovirus exposure and HLA in healthy donors. A multiplex PCR was run with 60 Vbeta primers and 13 Jbeta primers. The table came from immunoSEQ multiplex PCR; TCRdb's copy has only in-frame clones and leaves some out. The table records 150,000 to 200,000 clones, more than 75% of them present only once. The sample consisted of PBMCs. The origin of the receptors is a woman between 50 and 59 years old in good health and CMV-seronegative.

The gene calls are TRBV11-2 and TRBJ2-1; TRBD2 might be the D (5 bases). The CDR3 contains 17 residues. Trimming pared 1 base from V and 3 bases from J, leaving 16 bases between. The germline V gene encodes CDR1 SGHAT and CDR2 FQNNGV. CDR3 sequence: CASSLGVLATLYNEQFF. CDR3 nucleotides: TGTGCCAGCAGCTTAGGCGTCCTAGCCACCCTCTACAATGAGCAGTTCTTC.

The chain has TRBV6-5 and TRBJ2-7; weak D call: TRBD1 (6 bases). Per germline, CDR1 MNHEY and CDR2 SVGAGI. V gave up 6 bases and J gave up 6 bases, with 21 bases separating them. The CDR3 has 15 residues. CDR3 DNA: TGTGCCAGCAGCCCGTGGGGAGACAGGTATTCCGAGCAGTACTTC. This gives the protein CASSPWGDRYSEQYF.

The rearrangement links TRBV4-1 to TRBJ2-3; the match to TRBD2 covers 8 bases. The J segment lost 5 bases and the V segment lost 3 bases, leaving 13 bases of the junction unmatched. This CDR3 has 17 residues. The germline V gene encodes CDR1 MGHRA and CDR2 YSYEKL. CDR3 bases: TGCGCCAGCAGCCAGGGGGCGGGGGGAAATTTGGTAGATACGCAGTATTTT. Amino acid sequence: CASSQGAGGNLVDTQYF.

This chain uses TRBV19 with TRBJ2-5; 8 bases agree with TRBD2. V gave up 7 bases and J gave up 0 bases; unmatched junction bases: 4. The V gene's germline CDR1 is LNHDA and CDR2 SQIVND (reference sequence). This CDR3 comprises 14 residues. CDR3 sequence: CASKAGEYQETQYF. Written as DNA, the CDR3 is TGTGCCAGTAAAGCGGGAGAGTACCAAGAGACCCAGTACTTC.

The sample holds a few counts of this clone. This chain links TRBV5-6 with TRBJ1-2; D unclear. The germline V gene has CDR1 SGHDT and CDR2 YYEEEE. The CDR3 sequence is 13 residues long. V was pared by 0 bases and J by 8 bases, with 11 bases between. The CDR3 bases are TGTGCCAGCAGCTTGGACAGCGGTAGGGGCTACACCTTC. Protein product: CASSLDSGRGYTF.

In its sample, this clone was seen once. The rearrangement links TRBV15 to TRBJ2-7, with D possibly TRBD1 on 6 matching bases. The V end was cut by 6 bases, the J end by 1 base, with 13 bases between. This CDR3 has 14 residues. Germline lookup yields CDR1 LNHNV and CDR2 YYDKDF (reference sequence). DNA for the CDR3: TGTGCCACCAGACCCAAGGGACATTCCTACGAGCAGTACTTC. Amino acids: CATRPKGHSYEQYF.

This clone was seen just once. This chain links TRBV28 with TRBJ2-7, with TRBD1 matching over 7 bases. CDR1 is MDHEN, CDR2 SYDVKM, per germline. The ends lost 6 bases at V and 6 bases at J; junction bases unmatched: 5. The CDR3 consists of 12 residues. Written as DNA, the CDR3 is TGTGCCAGCAGGGTGACAGGGAGCGAGCAGTACTTC. Amino acids: CASRVTGSEQYF.

This clone has only a few counts. This chain connects TRBV7-9 to TRBJ1-1, with D uncertain. The CDR3 is 15 residues long. CDR1 SEHNR and CDR2 FQNEAQ come from the germline V gene (reference sequence). Trimming pared 5 bases from V and 2 bases from J, leaving 15 bases between. Here the CDR3 DNA reads TGTGCCAGCAGCCCATCAGGAGGTTTCAACACTGAAGCTTTCTTT. Its protein product is CASSPSGGFNTEAFF.

The chain links TRBV27 to TRBJ2-2, with 7 nucleotides matching TRBD1. V lost 6 bases and J lost 0; bases outside the gene matches: 10. The CDR3 loop spans 17 amino acids. Germline CDR1 MNHEY, CDR2 SMNVEV (reference sequence). Here the CDR3 reads CASSRDRLSSNTGELFF. In DNA form, the CDR3 reads TGTGCCAGCAGCCGGGACAGACTTTCCTCGAACACCGGGGAGCTGTTTTTT.

This clone was detected a few times. V usage is TRBV5-1 and J usage is TRBJ2-5; 14 nucleotides line up with TRBD2. After removal of 1 base from V and 4 bases from J, the junction contained 9 bases not matched to a gene. The CDR3 runs to 18 residues. The germline V gene encodes CDR1 SGHRS and CDR2 YFSETQ. CDR3 bases: TGCGCCAGCAGCTTGCTGACTAGCGGGGGGGCCTTGAGAGAGACCCAGTACTTC. This sequence encodes CASSLLTSGGALRETQYF.

The rearrangement joins TRBV7-2 to TRBJ1-1; 8 nucleotides match TRBD1. The CDR3 covers 15 residues. V shed 5 bases, J shed 4 bases, and the junction held 9 bases outside the gene matches. CDR1 and CDR2 from the germline V gene are SGHTA and FQGNSA. The CDR3 spells CASSPSGGWVTEAFF. CDR3 in DNA: TGTGCCAGCAGCCCGTCAGGGGGCTGGGTCACTGAAGCTTTCTTT. Using reference TRBV7-2 and TRBJ1-1 for the parts outside the CDR3, the full variable domain is GAGVSQSPSNKVTEKGKDVELRCDPISGHTALYWYRQSLGQGLEFLIYFQGNSAPDKSGLPSDRFSAERTGGSVSTLTIQRTQQEDSAVYLCASSPSGGWVTEAFFGQGTRLTVV.

The genes are TRBV7-2 and TRBJ2-3, with 8 bases identical to TRBD2. V was clipped by 5 bases and J by 4 bases; unmatched bases: 8. This CDR3 spans 15 amino acids. Germline V gene data show CDR1 as SGHTA and CDR2 as FQGNSA. CDR3 in amino acids: CASSRPGGASDTQYF. The CDR3 DNA reads TGTGCCAGCAGCCGCCCGGGGGGGGCCTCAGATACGCAGTATTTT.